The sequence of this T cell receptor beta chain was determined in a study of tumour-infiltrating T cells in Burkitt lymphoma. Study-wide background: Productive clonality predicted overall and progression-free survival.

TCRdb keeps only in-frame clones here, not all; method: immunoSEQ multiplex PCR. The sample comprises under 8,000 clones, 17% of which are singletons, and approximately 3% rests with the top ten. The germline CDR1 and CDR2 sequences are SGHDN and FVKESK. Trimming took off 1 base at V and 1 base at J, with 16 bases between the two ends. CDR3 size: 17 residues. The rearrangement uses TRBV14 and TRBJ1-1, with D maybe TRBD1 (5 bases). Sequences were obtained from tumor tissue. The TCR sequence derives from a human donor with diffuse large B-cell lymphoma. CDR3 sequence (DNA): TGTGCCAGCAGCCAAGTTTTCGGGGCTAAGGGGAACACTGAAGCTTTCTTT. It is translated as CASSQVFGAKGNTEAFF.